This TCR beta chain was profiled in a study of blood T cell repertoires in COVID-19. Study-wide background: Donors in the United States, Italy and Spain gave samples during acute or convalescent COVID-19.

As handled by the study authors: By means of reference gene primer amplification, nucleated cell counts were estimated. TCRdb keeps only in-frame clones here, not all; method: immunoSEQ multiplex PCR. The V and J calls and clone size are taken from that table; D and trimming were inferred from the DNA. The sample has 300,000 to 400,000 clones, approximately 91% seen once. The germline V and J ends were trimmed by 0 bases and 1 base, with 11 bases remaining between them. Per the germline V gene, CDR1 is SGHRS and CDR2 is YFSETQ. The CDR3 spans 16 residues. Sequences were obtained from peripheral blood. V gene TRBV5-1 combines with J gene TRBJ2-1; D perhaps matches TRBD1 (6 bases). This TCR derives from a woman aged 70-85 years with COVID-19, enrolled during active disease. DNA of the CDR3: TGCGCCAGCAGCTTGGAACAGGGACCTTCCTACAATGAGCAGTTCTTC. Encoded protein: CASSLEQGPSYNEQFF.